This T cell receptor beta chain was obtained from a study of cytomegalovirus exposure and HLA in healthy donors. As for this clone: Antigen: not known.

V shed 3 bases and J shed 8 bases, with 10 bases lying between them. Germline V CDR1 and CDR2: MNHNY, SVGAGI (reference sequence). This CDR3 comprises 13 residues. Overall study findings and caveats: Researchers counted around 170 TCR beta chains as cytomegalovirus-associated.

Data came from immunoSEQ multiplex PCR; TCRdb stores just in-frame clones and leaves some out. The table has approximately 180,000 clones, roughly 88% seen once. Sequencing used PBMCs. This clonotype originated in a woman aged 18-29 years in good health and CMV-seronegative. V is TRBV6-6 and J is TRBJ1-4, with D unresolved. The CDR3 region has the DNA TGTGCCAGCAGTTATGAGGCAGCCGAAAAACTGTTTTTT. Amino acids: CASSYEAAEKLFF.